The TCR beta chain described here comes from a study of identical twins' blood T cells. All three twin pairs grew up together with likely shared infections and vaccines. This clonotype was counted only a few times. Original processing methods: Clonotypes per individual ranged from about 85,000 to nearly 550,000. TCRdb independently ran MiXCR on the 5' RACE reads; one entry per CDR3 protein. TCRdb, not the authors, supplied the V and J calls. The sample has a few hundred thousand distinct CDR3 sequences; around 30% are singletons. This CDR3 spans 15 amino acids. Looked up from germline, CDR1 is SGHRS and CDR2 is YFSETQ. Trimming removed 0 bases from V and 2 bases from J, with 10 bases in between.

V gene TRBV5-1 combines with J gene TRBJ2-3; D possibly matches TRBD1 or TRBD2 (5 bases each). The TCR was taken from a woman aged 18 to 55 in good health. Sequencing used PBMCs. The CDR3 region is CASSLGWGSTDTQYF. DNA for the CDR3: TGCGCCAGCAGCTTGGGCTGGGGGTCCACAGATACGCAGTATTTT.